This T cell receptor beta chain was captured by sequencing in a study of blood T cell repertoires in COVID-19. This table comes from immunoSEQ multiplex PCR, and its TCRdb copy is limited to in-frame clones, with some not included. The profile covers around 310,000 clones, with about nine tenths appearing a single time and approximately 7.5% taken by the ten largest. The V gene lost 1 base and the J gene lost 4 bases, with 11 bases spanning the gap. The length of the CDR3 is 15 residues. Germline V gives CDR1 SGHTA, CDR2 FQGNSA. The sample consisted of peripheral blood. The chain has TRBV7-2 and TRBJ2-1; weak D call: TRBD2 (7 bases). The source of this sequence is a woman aged 30 to 39 with COVID-19, enrolled during active disease. The CDR3 sequence: CASSLDEGGYNEQFF. CDR3 DNA sequence: TGTGCCAGCAGCTTAGACGAGGGGGGGTACAATGAGCAGTTCTTC.